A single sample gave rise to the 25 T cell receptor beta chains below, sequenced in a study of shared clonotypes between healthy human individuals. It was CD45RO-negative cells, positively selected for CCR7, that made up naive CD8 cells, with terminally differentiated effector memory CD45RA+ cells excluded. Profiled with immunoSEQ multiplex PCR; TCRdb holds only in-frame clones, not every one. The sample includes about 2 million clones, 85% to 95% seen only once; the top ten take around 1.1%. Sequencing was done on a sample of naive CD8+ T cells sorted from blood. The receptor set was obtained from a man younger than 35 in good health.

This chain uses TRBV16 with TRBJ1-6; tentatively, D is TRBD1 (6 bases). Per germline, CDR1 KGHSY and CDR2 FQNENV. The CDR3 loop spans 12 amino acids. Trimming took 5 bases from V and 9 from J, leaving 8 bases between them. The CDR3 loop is CASSSGASPLHF. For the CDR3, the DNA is TGTGCCAGCAGCTCAGGGGCTTCACCCCTCCACTTT. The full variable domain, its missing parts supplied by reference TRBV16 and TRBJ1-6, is GEEVAQTPKHLVRGEGQKAKLYCAPIKGHSYVFWYQQVLKNEFKFLISFQNENVFDETGMPKERFSAKCLPNSPCSLEIQATKLEDSAVYFCASSSGASPLHFGNGTRLTVT.

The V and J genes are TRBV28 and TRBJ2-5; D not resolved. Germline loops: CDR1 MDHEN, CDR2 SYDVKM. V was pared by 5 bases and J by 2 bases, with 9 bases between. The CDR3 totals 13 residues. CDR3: CASSRVVQETQYF. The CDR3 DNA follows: TGTGCCAGCAGTAGGGTCGTTCAAGAGACCCAGTACTTC.

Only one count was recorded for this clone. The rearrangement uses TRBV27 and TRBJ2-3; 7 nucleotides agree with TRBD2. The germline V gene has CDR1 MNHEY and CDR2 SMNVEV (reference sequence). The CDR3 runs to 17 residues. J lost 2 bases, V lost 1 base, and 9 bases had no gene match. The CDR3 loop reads CASSLWAGDLNTDTQYF. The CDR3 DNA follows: TGTGCCAGCAGTTTATGGGCGGGAGACCTAAACACAGATACGCAGTATTTT.

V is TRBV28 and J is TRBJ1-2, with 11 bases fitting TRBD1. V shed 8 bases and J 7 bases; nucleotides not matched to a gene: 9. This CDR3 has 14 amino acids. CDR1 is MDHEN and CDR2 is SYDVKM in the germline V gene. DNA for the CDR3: TGTGCCAGCGACCCTGGACAGGGGGCGGCTGGCTACACCTTC. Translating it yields CASDPGQGAAGYTF.

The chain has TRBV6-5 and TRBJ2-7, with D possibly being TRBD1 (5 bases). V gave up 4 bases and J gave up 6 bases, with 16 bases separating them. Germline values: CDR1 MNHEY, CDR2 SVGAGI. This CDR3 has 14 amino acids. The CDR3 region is CASSLRGMRREQYF. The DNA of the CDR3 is TGTGCCAGCAGTTTAAGGGGAATGAGACGCGAGCAGTACTTC.

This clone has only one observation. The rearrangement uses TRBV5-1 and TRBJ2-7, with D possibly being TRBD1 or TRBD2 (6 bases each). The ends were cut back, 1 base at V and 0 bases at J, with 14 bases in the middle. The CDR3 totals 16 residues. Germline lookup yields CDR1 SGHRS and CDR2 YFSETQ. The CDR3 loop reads CASSLWGGTSSYEQYF. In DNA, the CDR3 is TGCGCCAGCAGCTTGTGGGGCGGGACAAGCTCCTACGAGCAGTACTTC.

The CDR3, as DNA: TGTGCCAGTACCAGGGACAGGGAGGGGGATCAGCCCCAGCATTTT. It translates to CASTRDREGDQPQHF. This chain uses TRBV19 with TRBJ1-5; TRBD1 agrees at 9 bases. Germline lookup yields CDR1 LNHDA and CDR2 SQIVND (reference sequence). Unmatched junction bases numbered 9, after V lost 7 bases and J lost 5 bases. CDR3 length equals 15 residues.

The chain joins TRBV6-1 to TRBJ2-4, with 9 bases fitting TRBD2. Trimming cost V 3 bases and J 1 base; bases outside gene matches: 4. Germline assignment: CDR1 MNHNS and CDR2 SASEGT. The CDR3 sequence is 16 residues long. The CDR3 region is CASSDLAGRAKNIQYF. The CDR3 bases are TGTGCCAGCAGTGATCTAGCGGGGAGGGCCAAAAACATTCAGTACTTC.

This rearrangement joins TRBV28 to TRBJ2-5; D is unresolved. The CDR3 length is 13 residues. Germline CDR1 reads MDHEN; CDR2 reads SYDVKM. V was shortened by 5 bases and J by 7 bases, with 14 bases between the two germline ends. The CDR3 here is CASSLRVWVTQYF. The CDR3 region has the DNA TGTGCCAGCAGTCTAAGGGTCTGGGTGACCCAGTACTTC.

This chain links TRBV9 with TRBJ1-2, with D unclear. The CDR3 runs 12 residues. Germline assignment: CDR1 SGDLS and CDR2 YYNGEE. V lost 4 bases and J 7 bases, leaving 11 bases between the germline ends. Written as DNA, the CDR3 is TGTGCCAGCAGCTCCGCGGTCTCTGGCTACACCTTC. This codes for CASSSAVSGYTF.

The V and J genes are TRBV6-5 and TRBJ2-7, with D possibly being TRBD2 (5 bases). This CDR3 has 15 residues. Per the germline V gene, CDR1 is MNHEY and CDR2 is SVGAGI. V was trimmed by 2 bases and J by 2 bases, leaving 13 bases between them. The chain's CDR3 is CASSYGGWQTYEQYF. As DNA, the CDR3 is TGTGCCAGCAGTTACGGAGGTTGGCAGACCTACGAGCAGTACTTC.

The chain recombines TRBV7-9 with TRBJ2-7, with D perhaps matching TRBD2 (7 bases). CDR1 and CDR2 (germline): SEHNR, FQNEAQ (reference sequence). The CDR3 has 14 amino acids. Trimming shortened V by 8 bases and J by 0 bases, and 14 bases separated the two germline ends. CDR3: CASRGASGSYEQYF. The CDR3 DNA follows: TGTGCCAGCCGGGGGGCTAGCGGCTCCTACGAGCAGTACTTC.

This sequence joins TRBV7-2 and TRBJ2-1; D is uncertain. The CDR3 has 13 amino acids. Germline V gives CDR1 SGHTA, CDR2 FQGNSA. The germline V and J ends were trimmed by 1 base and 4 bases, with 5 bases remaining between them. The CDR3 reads CASSLDLYNEQFF. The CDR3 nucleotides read TGTGCCAGCAGCTTAGATCTTTACAATGAGCAGTTCTTC.

The CDR3, as DNA: TGTGCCAGCAGCTGGGACCCAAGGGCCTATGAGCAGTTCTTC. Its protein is CASSWDPRAYEQFF. The chain recombines TRBV5-8 with TRBJ2-1; D is perhaps TRBD1 or TRBD2 (5 bases each). CDR1 is SGHTS, CDR2 YDEGEE, per germline. V lost 3 bases to trimming and J lost 8 bases, with 15 bases between them. There are 14 residues in the CDR3. The full variable domain, its missing parts supplied by reference TRBV5-8 and TRBJ2-1, is EAGVTQSPTHLIKTRGQQATLRCSPISGHTSVYWYQQALGLGLQFLLWYDEGEERNRGNFPPRFSGRQFPNYSSELNVNALELEDSALYLCASSWDPRAYEQFFGPGTRLTVL.

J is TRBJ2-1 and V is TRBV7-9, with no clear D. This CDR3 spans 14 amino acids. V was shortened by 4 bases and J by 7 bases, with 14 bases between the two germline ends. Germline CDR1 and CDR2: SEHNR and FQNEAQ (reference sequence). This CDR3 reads CASSSPELGNEQFF. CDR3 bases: TGTGCCAGCAGCTCACCGGAGCTGGGGAATGAGCAGTTCTTC.

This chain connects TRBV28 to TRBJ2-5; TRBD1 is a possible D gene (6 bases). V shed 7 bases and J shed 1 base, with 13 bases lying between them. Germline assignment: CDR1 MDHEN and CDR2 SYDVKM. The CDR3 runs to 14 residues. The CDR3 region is CASNADSPQETQYF. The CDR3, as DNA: TGTGCCAGCAATGCGGACAGCCCCCAAGAGACCCAGTACTTC.

CDR3 in amino acids: CASSSQQSGGYNEQFF. In DNA form, the CDR3 reads TGTGCCAGCAGCTCCCAACAAAGCGGGGGCTACAATGAGCAGTTCTTC. This chain connects TRBV7-9 to TRBJ2-1, with TRBD2 matching 8 bases. Germline CDR1 is SEHNR and CDR2 is FQNEAQ (reference sequence). Trimming removed 4 bases from V and 3 bases from J; junction bases left unmatched: 8. This CDR3 has 16 amino acids. The variable domain in full, with the rest retrieved from reference TRBV7-9 and TRBJ2-1, is DTGVSQNPRHKITKRGQNVTFRCDPISEHNRLYWYRQTLGQGPEFLTYFQNEAQLEKSRLLSDRFSAERPKGSFSTLEIQRTEQGDSAMYLCASSSQQSGGYNEQFFGPGTRLTVL.

For the CDR3, the DNA is TGTGCCAGCAGCTTATACATTTCAGCAAATGAAAAACTGTTTTTT. Its translation is CASSLYISANEKLFF. J is TRBJ1-4 and V is TRBV11-2; D unresolved. V was cut by 2 bases and J by 5 bases, with 12 bases left in between. From germline, CDR1 is SGHAT and CDR2 FQNNGV. The CDR3 is 15 amino acids.

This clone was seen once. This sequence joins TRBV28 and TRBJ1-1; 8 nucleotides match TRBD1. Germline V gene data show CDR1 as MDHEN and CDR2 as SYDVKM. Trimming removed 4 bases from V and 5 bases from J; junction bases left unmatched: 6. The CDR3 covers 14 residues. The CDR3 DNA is TGTGCCAGCAGTTATGGACAGGGAGGAACTGAAGCTTTCTTT. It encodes CASSYGQGGTEAFF.

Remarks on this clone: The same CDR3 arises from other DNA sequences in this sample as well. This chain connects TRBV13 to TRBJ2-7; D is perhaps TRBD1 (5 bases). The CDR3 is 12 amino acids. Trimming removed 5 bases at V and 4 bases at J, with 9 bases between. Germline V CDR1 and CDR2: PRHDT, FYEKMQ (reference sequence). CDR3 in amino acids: CASSAQGYEQYF. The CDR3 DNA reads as TGTGCCAGCAGCGCCCAGGGTTACGAGCAGTACTTC.

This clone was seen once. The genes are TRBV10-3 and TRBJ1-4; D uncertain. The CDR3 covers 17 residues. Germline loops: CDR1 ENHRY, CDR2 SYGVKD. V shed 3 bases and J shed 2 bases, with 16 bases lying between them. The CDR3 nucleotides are TGTGCCATCAGTGACTTCGGCGCAGGATCGACTAATGAAAAACTGTTTTTT. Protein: CAISDFGAGSTNEKLFF.

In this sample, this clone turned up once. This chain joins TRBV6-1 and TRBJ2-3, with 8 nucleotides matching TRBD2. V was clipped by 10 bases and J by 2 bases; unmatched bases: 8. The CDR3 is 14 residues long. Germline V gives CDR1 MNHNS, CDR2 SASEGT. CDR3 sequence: CATELAENTDTQYF. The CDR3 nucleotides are TGTGCCACCGAACTAGCGGAGAACACAGATACGCAGTATTTT.

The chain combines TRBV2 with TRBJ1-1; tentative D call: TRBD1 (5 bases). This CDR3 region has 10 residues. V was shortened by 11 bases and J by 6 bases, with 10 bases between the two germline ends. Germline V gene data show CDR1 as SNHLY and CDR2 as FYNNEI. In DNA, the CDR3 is TGTGCCCCCCTGGGGGCTGAAGCTTTCTTT. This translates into CAPLGAEAFF.

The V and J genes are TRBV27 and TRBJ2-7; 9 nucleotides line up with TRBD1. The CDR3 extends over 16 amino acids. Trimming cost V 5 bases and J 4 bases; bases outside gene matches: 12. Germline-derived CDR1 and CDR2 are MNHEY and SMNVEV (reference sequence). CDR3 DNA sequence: TGTGCCAGCAGTCCCCAATGGACAGGGGTATGGTACGAGCAGTACTTC. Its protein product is CASSPQWTGVWYEQYF.

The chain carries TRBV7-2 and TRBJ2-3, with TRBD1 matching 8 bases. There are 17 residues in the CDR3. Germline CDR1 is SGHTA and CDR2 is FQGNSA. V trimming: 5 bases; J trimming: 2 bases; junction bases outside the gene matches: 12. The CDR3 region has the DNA TGTGCCAGCAGCCTAGAGGACAGGGCTTATATCACAGATACGCAGTATTTT. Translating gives CASSLEDRAYITDTQYF.